The 9 T cell receptor beta chains presented below share a single source sample, sequenced in a study of shared clonotypes between healthy human individuals. Repertoires were generated with immunoSEQ multiplex PCR, while TCRdb's copy carries only in-frame clones and drops some. The sample holds roughly 1,000,000 clones, 75% to 80% seen once. The sample consisted of memory CD4+ T cells from PBMCs. Subset reported: CD45RA-negative fraction. Every receptor here comes from a man younger than 30 in good health. Some clones in this sample may be carry-over from other donors' samples.

V and J are TRBV18 and TRBJ1-5; a possible D gene is TRBD1 (5 bases). The CDR3 runs to 13 residues. The germline gives CDR1 KGHSH, CDR2 LQKENI. Trimming left V 6 bases short and J 4 bases short, with 10 bases between. The CDR3 sequence is CASSSGGNQPQHF. The DNA for the CDR3 is TGTGCCAGCTCCTCCGGGGGGAATCAGCCCCAGCATTTT.

The table lists this clone with a few counts. CDR3 nucleotide sequence: TGCAGCGCTGGACATAACACTGAAGCTTTCTTT. It translates to CSAGHNTEAFF. The rearrangement uses TRBV29-1 and TRBJ1-1; D is perhaps TRBD1 (5 bases). Germline CDR1 and CDR2: SQVTM and ANQGSEA. CDR3 size: 11 residues. Trimming left V 7 bases short and J 2 bases short, with 8 bases between.

A word on this clone: A much larger clonotype is one base distant, so this may be a read error. The rearrangement uses TRBV28 and TRBJ2-3; no firm D call. The CDR3 is made up of 11 amino acids. V dropped 2 bases and J dropped 6 bases, with 3 bases sitting between them. Germline lookup yields CDR1 MDHEN and CDR2 SYDVKM. The CDR3 spells CASSLVDTQYF. CDR3 DNA: TGTGCCAGCAGTTTAGTGGATACGCAGTATTTT.

The V gene is TRBV20-1, the J gene TRBJ2-1; the D gene is possibly TRBD1 (6 bases). V was pared by 6 bases and J by 9 bases, with 12 bases between. The CDR3 has 11 residues. Germline lookup yields CDR1 DFQATT and CDR2 SNEGSKA (reference sequence). The CDR3 protein is CSATGLSEQFF. DNA for the CDR3: TGCAGTGCAACAGGGTTAAGTGAGCAGTTCTTC.

This chain joins TRBV30 and TRBJ2-5; D remains unclear. Trimming removed 5 bases at V and 3 bases at J, with 10 bases between. This CDR3 contains 12 residues. Per the germline V gene, CDR1 is GTSNPN and CDR2 is SVGIG (reference sequence). CDR3 region: CAWRLREETQYF. The CDR3 bases are TGTGCCTGGCGGCTAAGGGAAGAGACCCAGTACTTC.

About this clone itself: At one end, the junction sequence differs from germline, possibly due to a read error. V and J are TRBV7-9 and TRBJ1-2, with TRBD1 matching over 11 bases. In germline, CDR1 is SEHNR, CDR2 FQNEAQ (reference sequence). The CDR3 runs to 15 residues. CDR3 loop: CASSLALGQGVENTF. In nucleotides, the CDR3 is TGTGCCAGCAGCCTAGCGTTGGGACAGGGGGTGGAAAACACCTTC. Full variable domain (outside the CDR3, taken from reference TRBV7-9 and TRBJ1-2): DTGVSQNPRHKITKRGQNVTFRCDPISEHNRLYWYRQTLGQGPEFLTYFQNEAQLEKSRLLSDRFSAERPKGSFSTLEIQRTEQGDSAMYLCASSLALGQGVENTFGSGTRLTVV.

The chain links TRBV25-1 to TRBJ2-1; TRBD2 matches 8 bases. This CDR3 contains 16 residues. After removal of 1 base from V and 3 bases from J, the junction contained 5 bases not matched to a gene. Germline V lookup: CDR1 MGHDK, CDR2 SYGVNS. The CDR3 DNA reads as TGTGCCAGCAGTGAATCGGGGGGGAGGCACTACAATGAGCAGTTCTTC. As protein: CASSESGGRHYNEQFF. The full variable domain, with the rest looked up from reference TRBV25-1 and TRBJ2-1, is EADIYQTPRYLVIGTGKKITLECSQTMGHDKMYWYQQDPGMELHLIHYSYGVNSTEKGDLSSESTVSRIRTEHFPLTLESARPSHTSQYLCASSESGGRHYNEQFFGPGTRLTVL.

This clone has only a few counts. The chain combines TRBV9 with TRBJ2-3; 7 positions match TRBD1. This CDR3 has 16 amino acids. CDR1 and CDR2 from the germline V gene are SGDLS and YYNGEE. V shed 3 bases and J 4 bases; nucleotides not matched to a gene: 11. DNA of the CDR3: TGTGCCAGCAGCGACCGACAGGGCCCATCCCCAGATACGCAGTATTTT. Translated, it gives CASSDRQGPSPDTQYF.

The table lists this clone with a few counts. The rearrangement joins TRBV29-1 to TRBJ1-1, with a tentative D call TRBD1 (6 bases). Trimming removed 7 bases from V and 0 bases from J, with 9 bases in between. This CDR3 comprises 12 residues. Germline V gene data show CDR1 as SQVTM and CDR2 as ANQGSEA. Written as DNA, the CDR3 is TGCAGCGCCGGACAGATGAACACTGAAGCTTTCTTT. This sequence encodes CSAGQMNTEAFF.